The rows below give T cell receptor beta chains drawn from one sample of a study of T cells expressing NK-cell markers. TCRdb re-called the 5' RACE reads and catalogs CDR3 proteins one per entry, DNA excluded. The sample includes some 390,000 distinct CDR3 sequences. Sequenced material: blood T cells: a sorted CD56 or NKG2C T cell subset, CD4+ or CD8+ T cells, or bulk PBMC T cells (not recorded which). The receptor source for this set is a woman aged 50 to 60 in good health. Each CDR3 is given with its conserved first and last residue. The order of the fields is J gene, V gene, CDR3 protein.

J gene: TRBJ2-7; V gene: TRBV10-3; CDR3 protein: CAISLAGAAYEQYF
J gene: TRBJ2-5; V gene: TRBV6-2/TRBV6-3; CDR3 protein: CASSYSTDRGEETQYF
J gene: TRBJ1-2; V gene: TRBV28; CDR3 protein: CASSNRGTNYGYTF
J gene: TRBJ2-1; V gene: TRBV24-1; CDR3 protein: CATSATGTKRFF
J gene: TRBJ2-5; V gene: TRBV12-3/TRBV12-4; CDR3 protein: CASSLVGGVAGETQYF
J gene: TRBJ2-1; V gene: TRBV7-2; CDR3 protein: CASSLSPSVVEQFF
J gene: TRBJ1-2; V gene: TRBV24-1; CDR3 protein: CATSGGTDLYGYTF
J gene: TRBJ2-3; V gene: TRBV11-2; CDR3 protein: CASSLEGLAGRTDTQYF
J gene: TRBJ2-1; V gene: TRBV13; CDR3 protein: CASSEKGGVLGNNEQFF
J gene: TRBJ2-2; V gene: TRBV27; CDR3 protein: CASSLSLTSAGGELFF
J gene: TRBJ2-7; V gene: TRBV4-2; CDR3 protein: CASSLLQDPYEQYF
J gene: TRBJ2-3; V gene: TRBV7-2; CDR3 protein: CASSRRAGSTDTQYF
J gene: TRBJ2-2; V gene: TRBV29-1; CDR3 protein: CSVDPLNTGELFF
J gene: TRBJ1-3; V gene: TRBV19; CDR3 protein: CASSPEPSGNTIYF
J gene: TRBJ2-1; V gene: TRBV6-6; CDR3 protein: CASSSGTGTSEGNEQFF
J gene: TRBJ2-7; V gene: TRBV7-9; CDR3 protein: CASSFPGAAEQYF
J gene: TRBJ2-5; V gene: TRBV24-1; CDR3 protein: CATSDFRTGGWARETQYF
J gene: TRBJ1-1; V gene: TRBV6-5; CDR3 protein: CASLRSMNTEAFF
J gene: TRBJ1-2; V gene: TRBV11-2; CDR3 protein: CASRDSGLYGYTF
J gene: TRBJ2-7; V gene: TRBV4-1; CDR3 protein: CASSQVAGVTFEQYF
J gene: TRBJ1-2; V gene: TRBV5-6; CDR3 protein: CASSSIPGQRSNYGYTF
J gene: TRBJ2-1; V gene: TRBV5-5; CDR3 protein: CASTPTWAYNEQFF
J gene: TRBJ2-1; V gene: TRBV3-1; CDR3 protein: CASSQGSGSGRANEQFF
J gene: TRBJ1-3; V gene: TRBV7-9; CDR3 protein: CASSLLLGQGTGNTIYF
J gene: TRBJ2-7; V gene: TRBV9; CDR3 protein: CASSVAGADHYEQYF
J gene: TRBJ2-1; V gene: TRBV20-1; CDR3 protein: CSALTGTTRYNEQFF
J gene: TRBJ2-5; V gene: TRBV7-9; CDR3 protein: CASSSRTSGREKTQYF
J gene: TRBJ2-4; V gene: TRBV9; CDR3 protein: CASSLYVGLTSENIQYF
J gene: TRBJ2-1; V gene: TRBV11-2; CDR3 protein: CASSSPNWNEQFF
J gene: TRBJ2-5; V gene: TRBV12-3/TRBV12-4; CDR3 protein: CASSSDRGQETQYF
J gene: TRBJ2-5; V gene: TRBV12-3/TRBV12-4; CDR3 protein: CASLKDRAGGAQYF
J gene: TRBJ2-7; V gene: TRBV7-9; CDR3 protein: CASSPLPGPSYEQYF
J gene: TRBJ2-1; V gene: TRBV20-1; CDR3 protein: CSAKRPSAYNEQFF
J gene: TRBJ1-1; V gene: TRBV12-3/TRBV12-4; CDR3 protein: CASTWGRGEAFF
J gene: TRBJ1-2; V gene: TRBV20-1; CDR3 protein: CSAVPGPIYGYTF
J gene: TRBJ2-1; V gene: TRBV7-6; CDR3 protein: CASSPGARNEQFF
J gene: TRBJ1-1; V gene: TRBV5-5; CDR3 protein: CASSWAGGINTEAFF
J gene: TRBJ2-1; V gene: TRBV7-6; CDR3 protein: CASSLYYRSSYNEQFF
J gene: TRBJ2-2; V gene: TRBV4-1; CDR3 protein: CASSEQGWAGELFF
J gene: TRBJ2-5; V gene: TRBV20-1; CDR3 protein: CSPTGAQETQYF
J gene: TRBJ2-1; V gene: TRBV11-2; CDR3 protein: CASSHSRSSSYNEQFF
J gene: TRBJ1-4; V gene: TRBV27; CDR3 protein: CASSPDRVVWEKLFF
J gene: TRBJ1-3; V gene: TRBV24-1; CDR3 protein: CATSDGPGNTIYF
J gene: TRBJ2-1; V gene: TRBV5-1; CDR3 protein: CASSFLGADEQFF
J gene: TRBJ1-1; V gene: TRBV30; CDR3 protein: CAWKGVSGEAFF
J gene: TRBJ2-3; V gene: TRBV24-1; CDR3 protein: CATGTSGSNTDTQYF
J gene: TRBJ1-2; V gene: TRBV5-1; CDR3 protein: CASSQKQGSLGYTF
J gene: TRBJ2-1; V gene: TRBV7-9; CDR3 protein: CASSLSTNRGSSYNEQFF
J gene: TRBJ1-2; V gene: TRBV5-1; CDR3 protein: CASAGGTNYGYTF
J gene: TRBJ2-3; V gene: TRBV10-1; CDR3 protein: CASSETGIIGTQYF
J gene: TRBJ1-5; V gene: TRBV7-9; CDR3 protein: CASSSRGGAGNQPQHF